The 21 T cell receptor beta chains listed next were all sequenced from one sample in a study of shared clonotypes between healthy human individuals. Assay used: immunoSEQ multiplex PCR; TCRdb lists only in-frame clones, some missing. The data show hundreds of thousands of clones, with around 74% seen just once and about 1.8% held by the top ten. Sequencing used memory CD4+ T cells sorted from blood. Described subset: CD45RA-negative fraction. Source of these receptors: a woman aged 25 to 39 in good health.

This clone was picked up a small number of times. The J gene is TRBJ2-3, the V gene TRBV2, with 11 bases identical to TRBD2. CDR1 and CDR2 (germline): SNHLY, FYNNEI. Trimming took 11 bases from V and 6 from J; bases not matched to a gene: 7. The CDR3 consists of 13 residues. CDR3 sequence reads: CAGQLAGEDTQYF. Here the CDR3 DNA reads TGTGCCGGACAACTAGCGGGAGAGGATACGCAGTATTTT.

This clone turned up a few times. V is TRBV19 and J is TRBJ2-2; no firm D call. V was shortened by 3 bases and J by 1 base, with 3 bases between the two germline ends. Germline assignment: CDR1 LNHDA and CDR2 SQIVND (reference sequence). The length of the CDR3 is 13 residues. The CDR3 loop is CASSMKNTGELFF. DNA for the CDR3: TGTGCCAGTAGTATGAAGAACACCGGGGAGCTGTTTTTT.

V gene TRBV9 combines with J gene TRBJ2-1, with no clear D. V was clipped by 1 base and J by 8 bases, with 7 bases between them. Per germline, CDR1 SGDLS and CDR2 YYNGEE. The CDR3 length is 12 residues. The CDR3, as DNA: TGTGCCAGCAGCGTAAGGGCCGATGAGCAGTTCTTC. Protein: CASSVRADEQFF.

This chain uses TRBV5-4 with TRBJ2-7; 13 bases match TRBD2. The CDR3 covers 16 residues. Germline CDR1 and CDR2: SGHNT and YYREEE (reference sequence). The V segment lost 4 bases and the J segment 4 bases; nucleotides outside the gene matches: 8. CDR3 sequence: CASSQGTSGVSYEQYF. In nucleotides, the CDR3 is TGTGCCAGCAGCCAAGGGACTAGCGGGGTTTCGTACGAGCAGTACTTC.

This clone was observed a handful of times. The chain carries TRBV25-1 and TRBJ1-2; D is unclear. Germline V gives CDR1 MGHDK, CDR2 SYGVNS. Trimming left V 5 bases short and J 0 bases short, with 7 bases between. This CDR3 is built from 13 residues. For the CDR3, the DNA is TGTGCCAGCAGTTACCGTGCTAACTATGGCTACACCTTC. Translation: CASSYRANYGYTF.

Concerning this clone itself: One base away lies a much larger clone, so this may be a sequencing read error. The chain carries TRBV5-1 and TRBJ2-5, with TRBD2 matching 11 bases. Looked up from germline, CDR1 is SGHRS and CDR2 is YFSETQ. V lost 4 bases, J lost 3 bases, and 2 bases stayed unmatched. CDR3 length equals 14 residues. The CDR3 spells CASSETSGEETQYF. The CDR3 region has the DNA TGCGCCAGCAGCGAGACTAGCGGGGAAGAGACCCAGTACTTC.

This clone has a handful of counts. This sequence joins TRBV2 and TRBJ2-1, with a possible D match to TRBD1 (5 bases). The CDR3 has 12 amino acids. Between the trimmed V and J ends, which lost 6 bases and 6 bases, there was a span of 9 bases. Germline values: CDR1 SNHLY, CDR2 FYNNEI. This chain's CDR3 is CASSGQGNEQFF. DNA for the CDR3: TGTGCCAGCAGCGGACAAGGCAATGAGCAGTTCTTC.

This clone has a handful of counts. In DNA form, the CDR3 reads TGTGCCAGCAGCGTCACCGGGACTAGCGGGAGCGCTGAGCAGTTCTTC. Translated: CASSVTGTSGSAEQFF. This rearrangement joins TRBV7-3 to TRBJ2-1; 14 bases fit TRBD2. This CDR3 has 16 amino acids. V trimming: 5 bases; J trimming: 9 bases; junction bases outside the gene matches: 9. Germline V gene sequence: CDR1 SGHTA, CDR2 FQGTGA.

This chain links TRBV7-2 with TRBJ2-1; D is unresolved. The CDR3 has 13 residues. CDR1 and CDR2 from the germline V gene are SGHTA and FQGNSA. The V and J ends lost 4 bases and 6 bases respectively, with 10 bases between them. The CDR3 spells CASSSATSNEQFF. In DNA, the CDR3 is TGTGCCAGCAGCTCGGCTACCTCCAATGAGCAGTTCTTC.

This rearrangement joins TRBV19 to TRBJ1-5, with D unclear. CDR3 length equals 14 residues. Deletions cut 8 bases from V and 0 bases from J, with 11 bases between. Germline V gives CDR1 LNHDA, CDR2 SQIVND (reference sequence). CDR3 coding DNA: TGTGCCAGTCGACTGGACGGTAGCAATCAGCCCCAGCATTTT. Its translation is CASRLDGSNQPQHF.

The table lists this clone with a few counts. The genes are TRBV4-1 and TRBJ1-3; D unresolved. The ends were cut back, 4 bases at V and 4 bases at J, with 5 bases in the middle. The CDR3 spans 12 residues. The germline V gene encodes CDR1 MGHRA and CDR2 YSYEKL. The CDR3 loop reads CASSRVGNTIYF. CDR3 in DNA: TGCGCCAGCAGCCGGGTCGGAAACACCATATATTTT.

The chain employs TRBV5-1 and TRBJ1-6; 7 positions match TRBD1. Germline assignment: CDR1 SGHRS and CDR2 YFSETQ. The CDR3 contains 16 residues. Unmatched junction bases numbered 6, after V lost 3 bases and J lost 3 bases. The CDR3 loop reads CASSSRQGNYNSPLHF. The CDR3 DNA follows: TGCGCCAGCAGCTCTAGACAGGGAAACTATAATTCACCCCTCCACTTT.

The V and J genes are TRBV2 and TRBJ2-2; D is unclear. This CDR3 spans 11 amino acids. The germline gives CDR1 SNHLY, CDR2 FYNNEI. Trimming shortened V by 5 bases and J by 6 bases, and 4 bases separated the two germline ends. CDR3: CASSYPGELFF. The CDR3 DNA follows: TGTGCCAGCAGTTACCCCGGGGAGCTGTTTTTT.

The CDR3 region is CSVPGQGFHEQYF. CDR3 DNA sequence: TGCAGCGTACCGGGACAGGGGTTCCACGAGCAGTACTTC. The chain recombines TRBV29-1 with TRBJ2-7, with 10 nucleotides matching TRBD1. V lost 6 bases to trimming and J lost 5 bases; unmatched junction nucleotides: 7. There are 13 residues in the CDR3. Germline CDR1 and CDR2: SQVTM and ANQGSEA.

This clone occurred a few times. CDR3 coding DNA: TGTGCCAGCTCACCTAACGACTACGAGCAGTACTTC. It is translated as CASSPNDYEQYF. The chain uses TRBV18 and TRBJ2-7, with D unclear. CDR3 length equals 12 residues. The V end was cut by 3 bases, the J end by 3 bases, with 6 bases between. CDR1 and CDR2 (germline): KGHSH, LQKENI.

The chain couples TRBV2 to TRBJ2-7; perhaps TRBD2 as D (5 bases). The V end was cut by 4 bases, the J end by 0 bases, with 7 bases between. From germline, CDR1 is SNHLY and CDR2 FYNNEI. The CDR3 totals 13 residues. CDR3 coding DNA: TGTGCCAGCAGTGGAGACTACTCCTACGAGCAGTACTTC. It codes for CASSGDYSYEQYF.

This chain connects TRBV29-1 to TRBJ1-2; 8 positions match TRBD1. V shed 4 bases and J 7 bases; nucleotides not matched to a gene: 11. The length of the CDR3 is 14 residues. From germline, CDR1 is SQVTM and CDR2 ANQGSEA. The CDR3: CSVGAGGRLGGYTF. The CDR3 DNA follows: TGCAGCGTTGGGGCAGGGGGCCGTTTAGGTGGCTACACCTTC.

This chain links TRBV13 with TRBJ1-2; 7 bases map to TRBD1. Germline CDR1 and CDR2: PRHDT and FYEKMQ (reference sequence). This CDR3 has 15 residues. V trimming: 5 bases; J trimming: 3 bases; junction bases outside the gene matches: 9. The CDR3 here is CASSKTGWSDYGYTF. The CDR3 bases are TGTGCCAGCAGCAAGACAGGGTGGTCCGACTATGGCTACACCTTC.

The genes are TRBV28 and TRBJ2-1; TRBD2 matches 10 bases. The length of the CDR3 is 17 residues. V gave up 6 bases and J gave up 9 bases; unmatched junction bases: 17. The germline gives CDR1 MDHEN, CDR2 SYDVKM. As DNA, the CDR3 is TGTGCCAGCAGACTCCGGGGACTAGCGCGGTCCGCCCGTGAGCAGTTCTTC. Translation: CASRLRGLARSAREQFF.

This clone appeared once. The chain joins TRBV18 to TRBJ2-7; unclear D gene. The CDR3 length is 16 residues. V shed 2 bases and J shed 5 bases, with 19 bases lying between them. Germline V gene lookup returns CDR1 KGHSH and CDR2 LQKENI. As DNA, the CDR3 is TGTGCCAGCTCACCATTGGGTCCGAGGTCCTATCACGAGCAGTACTTC. Translated: CASSPLGPRSYHEQYF.

This sequence joins TRBV4-2 and TRBJ1-2, with D uncertain. V was shortened by 1 base and J by 4 bases, with 13 bases between the two germline ends. Germline V gene data show CDR1 as LGHNA and CDR2 as YNFKEQ. The CDR3 length is 15 residues. CDR3 bases: TGTGCCAGCAGCCAAGCTCTGGCCGTCGGCTATGGCTACACCTTC. Translating it yields CASSQALAVGYGYTF.